The entry below describes one T cell receptor beta chain. No antigen is known for it. The sample comes from a study of cytomegalovirus exposure and HLA in healthy donors. Study-wide results and limits: Altogether, about 160 TCR beta chains were recorded as cytomegalovirus-associated. For most TCR sequences rarity was the rule, although some public TCRs occurred in many donors. The finding came from a later analysis; first-cohort TCR clusters tended to co-occur in the 130 or so validation repertoires.

TCRdb keeps only in-frame clones here, not all; method: immunoSEQ multiplex PCR. The repertoire holds around 180,000 clones, about 84% seen once, with around 1.6% in the top ten. The donors were in the approximately 120-subject validation cohort; that cohort was separate from the approximately 670-subject first cohort. Trimming shortened V by 5 bases and J by 7 bases, and 15 bases separated the two germline ends. CDR1 is SGHVS and CDR2 is FNYEAQ in the germline V gene. The CDR3 loop spans 15 amino acids. Material for sequencing was PBMCs. The source is a young woman in good health and CMV-seronegative. This chain connects TRBV7-6 to TRBJ2-6; maybe TRBD1 (6 bases). The CDR3 region has the DNA TGTGCCAGCAGCACTATAACAGGGTTCGCCAACGTCCTGACTTTC. It translates to CASSTITGFANVLTF.